A selection of T cell receptor beta chains follows, all from one sample in a study of molecular identifiers for immune sequencing clone quantification. MiXCR was run by TCRdb on the PCR reads, yielding one entry per CDR3 protein. The sample has about 320,000 distinct CDR3 sequences, roughly a quarter seen once. Sequencing was performed on naive CD8+ T cells from blood, with Jurkat cell RNA spiked in. These receptors all come from a human donor in good health. Some libraries in this study had Jurkat cell RNA spiked in. Each CDR3 is given with its conserved first and last residue. A D gene is named only where the DNA matches it firmly. For some rows the clone size is stated as once, few or many, or as a class when expanded; others skip it.

TRBV4-3	TRBJ1-3	-	few	CASSQDRGTHGNTIYF	TGCGCCAGCAGCCAAGATAGGGGGACACATGGAAACACCATATATTTT
TRBV27	TRBJ1-6	-	many	CASSSGTGTKNSPLHF	TGTGCCAGCAGTTCCGGAACCGGGACGAAAAATTCACCCCTCCACTTT
TRBV28	TRBJ2-7	-	-	CARGPGAYEQYF	TGTGCCAGGGGACCAGGGGCCTACGAGCAGTACTTC
TRBV7-9	TRBJ2-7	TRBD1	-	CASSSVPGQGGYEQYF	TGTGCCAGCAGCTCAGTGCCCGGACAGGGTGGGTACGAGCAGTACTTC
TRBV3-1	TRBJ1-1	-	-	CASSQDPREGRAEAFF	TGTGCCAGCAGCCAAGATCCCAGGGAGGGAAGGGCTGAAGCTTTCTTT
TRBV2	TRBJ2-4	-	-	CASTEPLAKNIQYF	TGTGCCAGCACCGAGCCCCTAGCCAAAAACATTCAGTACTTC
TRBV30	TRBJ1-1	-	few	CAWRTDGQNTEAFF	TGTGCCTGGAGGACTGACGGCCAGAACACTGAAGCTTTCTTT
TRBV2	TRBJ2-1	-	many	CASSAGSPEQFF	TGTGCCAGCAGTGCGGGTAGCCCCGAGCAGTTCTTC
TRBV9	TRBJ2-3	-	-	CASSVGGSGPRTDTQYF	TGTGCCAGCAGCGTAGGAGGTAGCGGTCCGCGCACAGATACGCAGTATTTT
TRBV5-6	TRBJ1-1	-	many	CASSPNQWRTEAFF	TGTGCCAGCAGCCCTAATCAGTGGAGGACTGAAGCTTTCTTT
TRBV28	TRBJ2-2	TRBD2	few	CASSSRGGRGLAFWELFF	TGTGCCAGCAGCTCTCGGGGGGGAAGAGGACTAGCATTTTGGGAGCTGTTTTTT
TRBV28	TRBJ1-1	TRBD1	many	CASSEPGQGVMNTEAFF	TGTGCCAGCAGTGAGCCGGGACAGGGTGTAATGAACACTGAAGCTTTCTTT
TRBV6-5	TRBJ2-2	TRBD1	many	CASSPETGYTGELFF	TGTGCCAGCAGTCCCGAGACAGGGTACACCGGGGAGCTGTTTTTT
TRBV2	TRBJ2-6	-	many	CASTGPARVRPGANVLTF	TGTGCCAGCACCGGGCCGGCCAGGGTTCGTCCCGGGGCCAACGTCCTGACTTTC
TRBV5-6	TRBJ2-7	-	-	CASSPTVPYEQSF	TGTGCCAGCAGCCCGACGGTCCCCTACGAGCAGTCCTTC
TRBV5-6	TRBJ2-7	-	few	CASSNIYEQYF	TGTGCCAGCAGTAATATATACGAGCAGTACTTC
TRBV28	TRBJ2-5	-	few	CASRRYSGGWQETQYF	TGTGCCAGCAGGAGGTATAGCGGAGGTTGGCAAGAGACCCAGTACTTC
TRBV2	TRBJ1-1	-	many	CASRGIGGRTEAFF	TGTGCCAGCAGGGGGATTGGAGGGCGTACTGAAGCTTTCTTT
TRBV7-6	TRBJ2-5	-	many	CASSYTVLQETQYF	TGTGCCAGCAGCTATACGGTACTCCAAGAGACCCAGTACTTC
TRBV7-9	TRBJ2-7	TRBD1	-	CASSAPGQGYEQYF	TGTGCCAGCAGCGCACCGGGACAGGGGTACGAGCAGTACTTC
TRBV5-3	TRBJ1-5	-	-	CASSLEASQPQHF	TGTGCCAGCAGCTTGGAAGCTTCTCAGCCCCAGCATTTT
TRBV30	TRBJ2-2	-	-	CAWNSEANTGELFF	TGTGCCTGGAATAGTGAAGCGAACACCGGGGAGCTGTTTTTT
TRBV7-9	TRBJ2-2	TRBD2	once	CASTSGVLAENTNTRELFF	TGTGCCAGCACCTCCGGCGTGCTAGCGGAGAACACGAACACCAGGGAGCTGTTTTTT
TRBV6-5	TRBJ2-7	-	many	CASSSGGDLYEQYF	TGTGCCAGCAGTTCCGGAGGTGACTTATACGAGCAGTACTTC
TRBV7-3	TRBJ2-7	TRBD2	-	CARRPGLAGDEQCF	TGTGCCCGCCGCCCCGGACTAGCGGGAGACGAGCAGTGCTTC
TRBV28	TRBJ2-6	-	few	CASSGPPMGANVLTF	TGTGCCAGCAGCGGCCCTCCGATGGGGGCCAACGTCCTGACTTTC
TRBV30	TRBJ1-5	-	many	CAWTAGGGNQPQHF	TGTGCCTGGACGGCTGGGGGCGGCAATCAGCCCCAGCATTTT
TRBV7-8	TRBJ2-2	-	-	CASSLATPLAGELFF	TGTGCCAGCAGCTTAGCAACTCCCCTTGCCGGGGAGCTGTTTTTT
TRBV27	TRBJ1-1	-	many	CASSFELNTEAFF	TGTGCCAGCAGTTTCGAGTTGAACACTGAAGCTTTCTTT
TRBV12-3/TRBV12-4	TRBJ2-3	-	few	CASSLEPRGTQYF	TGTGCCAGCAGTTTAGAACCCCGGGGAACGCAGTATTTT
TRBV18	TRBJ2-3	-	many	CASSPSSGITDTQYF	TGTGCCAGCAGTCCGTCGTCCGGGATAACAGATACGCAGTATTTT
TRBV7-9	TRBJ1-1	-	many	CASKNGLDLMNTEAFF	TGTGCCAGCAAAAATGGGCTGGACCTTATGAACACTGAAGCTTTCTTT
TRBV5-5	TRBJ1-5	-	few	CASSLLQGYQPQHF	TGTGCCAGCAGCTTGTTACAGGGATATCAGCCCCAGCATTTT
TRBV4-3	TRBJ1-4	TRBD1	many	CASSQDRGREKLFF	TGCGCCAGCAGCCAAGACAGGGGGCGAGAAAAACTGTTTTTT
TRBV4-3	TRBJ2-7	-	many	CASSQDIGDYEQYF	TGCGCCAGCAGCCAAGATATCGGGGACTACGAGCAGTACTTC
TRBV7-2	TRBJ2-7	-	many	CASSLVLGPQTYEQYF	TGTGCCAGCAGCTTGGTTCTCGGGCCTCAAACCTACGAGCAGTACTTC
TRBV9	TRBJ2-5	TRBD2	few	CASSLQGLAKETQYF	TGTGCCAGCAGCTTGCAGGGACTAGCGAAAGAGACCCAGTACTTC
TRBV7-2	TRBJ1-1	TRBD1	many	CASSPGTGSRGTEAFF	TGTGCCAGCAGCCCCGGGACAGGGTCTCGTGGCACTGAAGCTTTCTTT
TRBV6-2/TRBV6-3	TRBJ2-5	-	few	CASSYGRQPGETQYF	TGTGCCAGCAGTTACGGGAGACAGCCGGGTGAGACCCAGTACTTC
TRBV4-3	TRBJ2-7	-	-	CASSQDLGRHSYEQYF	TGCGCCAGCAGCCAAGATCTTGGCCGTCATTCCTACGAGCAGTACTTC